What follows describes a single T cell receptor (beta chain). This specimen belongs to a study of blood T cell repertoires in COVID-19. Two negative PCRs, clearance, or symptom resolution had been documented for recovered Cohort 3 donors. Only in-frame clones appear in the TCRdb table, and some are missing; sequencing was by immunoSEQ multiplex PCR. The sample has fewer than 400,000 clones; under 90% are singletons. V was trimmed by 5 bases and J by 1 base, leaving 11 bases between them. Looked up from germline, CDR1 is MNHNS and CDR2 is SASEGT. CDR3 length equals 14 residues. The sequenced sample consisted of PBMCs or T cells enriched from blood (not recorded which). This chain joins TRBV6-1 and TRBJ1-1; D call uncertain. The TCR sequence derives from a man aged 55 to 70 who had recovered from COVID-19. This CDR3 reads CASSSRSTNTEAFF. Here the CDR3 DNA reads TGTGCCAGCAGTTCCCGCTCTACGAACACTGAAGCTTTCTTT.